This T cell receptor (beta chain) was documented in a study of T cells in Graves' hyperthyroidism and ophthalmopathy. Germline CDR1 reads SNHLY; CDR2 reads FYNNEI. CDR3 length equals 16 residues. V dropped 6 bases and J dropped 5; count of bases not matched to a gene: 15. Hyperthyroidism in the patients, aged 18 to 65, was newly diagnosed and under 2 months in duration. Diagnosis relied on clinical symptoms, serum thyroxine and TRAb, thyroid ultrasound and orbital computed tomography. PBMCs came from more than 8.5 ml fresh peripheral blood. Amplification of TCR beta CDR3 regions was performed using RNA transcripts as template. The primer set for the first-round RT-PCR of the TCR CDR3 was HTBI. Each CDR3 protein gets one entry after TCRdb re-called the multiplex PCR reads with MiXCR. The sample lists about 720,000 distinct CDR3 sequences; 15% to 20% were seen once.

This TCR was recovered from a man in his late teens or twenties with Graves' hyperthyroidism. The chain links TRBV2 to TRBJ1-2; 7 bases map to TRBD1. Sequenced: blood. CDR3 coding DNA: TGTGCCAGCAGCCGAGGTTTGGTGACAGGGATATATGGCTACACCTTC. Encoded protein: CASSRGLVTGIYGYTF.